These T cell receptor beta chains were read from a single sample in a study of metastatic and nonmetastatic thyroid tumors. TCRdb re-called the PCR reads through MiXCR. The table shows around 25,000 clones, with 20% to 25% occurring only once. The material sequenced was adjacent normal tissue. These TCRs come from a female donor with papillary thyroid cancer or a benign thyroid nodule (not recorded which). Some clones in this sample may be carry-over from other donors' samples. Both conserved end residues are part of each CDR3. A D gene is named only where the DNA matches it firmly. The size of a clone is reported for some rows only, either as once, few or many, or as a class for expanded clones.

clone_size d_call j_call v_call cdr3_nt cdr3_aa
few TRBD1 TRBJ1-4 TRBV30 TGTGCCTGGAACAGGGGGGGTCGGGAACAACTGTCTTTT CAWNRGGREQLSF
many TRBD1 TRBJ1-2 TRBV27 TGTGCCAGCAGTTTATCGCCGGGACAGGCTAACTATGGCTACACCTTC CASSLSPGQANYGYTF
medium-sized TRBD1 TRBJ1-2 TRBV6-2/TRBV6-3 TGTGCCAGCAGTTACGGGGCAGGGGGCTATGGCTACACCTTC CASSYGAGGYGYTF
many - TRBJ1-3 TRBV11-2 TGTGCCAGCAGCCAAGTGGGCTACCTCTCTGGAAACACCATATATTTT CASSQVGYLSGNTIYF
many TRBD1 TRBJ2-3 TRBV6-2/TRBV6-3 TGTGCCAGCAGTTACTCCTACAGGGGGACAGATACGCAGTATTTT CASSYSYRGTDTQYF
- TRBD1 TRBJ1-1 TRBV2 TGTGCCAGCACGAGCGACAGGGGGCTTAACGCTGAAGCTTTCTTT CASTSDRGLNAEAFF
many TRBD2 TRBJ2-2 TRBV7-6 TGTGCCAGCAGCTTAGAGGGAGGGGCCACCGGGGAGCTGTTTTTT CASSLEGGATGELFF
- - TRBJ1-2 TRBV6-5 TGTGCCAGCAGCTATGGGGGGTTTACTAACTATGCCTACAACTTC CASSYGGFTNYAYNF
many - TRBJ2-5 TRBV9 TGTGCCAGCAGCGTAGGGGGGACGAGGCCTGAGACCCAGTACTTC CASSVGGTRPETQYF
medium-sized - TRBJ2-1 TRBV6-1 TGTGCCAGCAGCCCGAAGGTGACCTCCTACAATGAGCAGTTCTTC CASSPKVTSYNEQFF
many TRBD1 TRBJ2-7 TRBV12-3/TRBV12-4 TGTGCCAGCAGTCCCGGGACAGGGTTGGGCGAGCAGTACTTC CASSPGTGLGEQYF
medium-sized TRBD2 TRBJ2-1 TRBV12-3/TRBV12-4 TGTGCCAGCAGTGTGACTAGCGGGAGTTCCTATGAGCAGTTCTTC CASSVTSGSSYEQFF
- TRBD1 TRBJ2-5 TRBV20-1 TGCAGTGCGGGAGCACACAGGGGACGTGAGAACCAGTACTTC CSAGAHRGRENQYF
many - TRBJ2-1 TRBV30 TGTGCCTGGAGTGTCAATAGCGGATACAATGAGCAGTTCTTC CAWSVNSGYNEQFF
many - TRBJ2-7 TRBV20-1 TGCAGTGCTTCTGGACTGAACTCCTACGAGCAGTACTTC CSASGLNSYEQYF
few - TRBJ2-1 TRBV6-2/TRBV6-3 TGTGCCAGCAGTTCAATCCAGGGAAGGGGATACAATGAGCAGTTCTTC CASSSIQGRGYNEQFF
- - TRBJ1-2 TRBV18 TGTGCCAGCTCACCACAGGGGAACTATGGCTACACCTTC CASSPQGNYGYTF
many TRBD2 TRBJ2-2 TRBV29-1 TGCAGCGCCGCCCCCTTCCGAGCGGGAGGATCCACGAACACCGGGGAGCTGTTTTTT CSAAPFRAGGSTNTGELFF
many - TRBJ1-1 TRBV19 TGTGCCAGTAGTATAGCCTCCGAGACGTCGGTGGTAGGAGCTTTCTTT CASSIASETSVVGAFF
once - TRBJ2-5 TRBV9 TGTGCCAGCAGCGTACGGGGGTACCAAGAGACCCAGTACTTC CASSVRGYQETQYF
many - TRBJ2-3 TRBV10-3 TGTGCCATCACCTTGGACTCAAACACAGATACGCAGTATTTT CAITLDSNTDTQYF
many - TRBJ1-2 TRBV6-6 TGTGCCAGCAGTTACGGCAAAGCTAACTATGGCTACACCTTC CASSYGKANYGYTF
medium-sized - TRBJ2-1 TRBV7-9 TGTGCCAGCAGCTTCCTATACAATGAGCAGTTCTTC CASSFLYNEQFF